This TCR beta chain was obtained from a study of cytomegalovirus exposure and HLA in healthy donors. As concerns this clone: The target antigen is unknown.

This CDR3 is built from 13 residues. CDR1 and CDR2 from the germline V gene are LNHNV and YYDKDF (reference sequence). The J segment lost 8 bases and the V segment lost 8 bases, leaving 7 bases of the junction unmatched. Whole-study results and caveats: In a later analysis, across HLA loci, associated TCR counts were highest for DRB1, lowest for HLA-C. The study listed approximately 160 cytomegalovirus-associated TCR beta chains. Sequencing depth roughly uniform across donors was assumed in presence/absence analyses. Highly shared variants forming one cluster were likely a sequencing artifact.

Use of 60 Vbeta and 13 Jbeta primers characterized the PCR. The data were produced by immunoSEQ multiplex PCR, yet TCRdb's version contains in-frame clones alone and is incomplete. The sample shows about 91,000 clones, about 89% of them seen only once. The sample comprised PBMCs. This chain links TRBV15 with TRBJ2-1; 9 bases are shared with TRBD2. The source of this sequence is a man aged 25-45 years in good health and CMV-seropositive. As DNA, the CDR3 is TGTGCCACCCAGTCTAGCGGGATGGATGAGCAGTTCTTC. Its translation is CATQSSGMDEQFF.